Below, one TCR beta chain is given with its context. The data are from a study of cytomegalovirus exposure and HLA in healthy donors. Germline CDR1 SGDLS, CDR2 YYNGEE. The V end was cut by 3 bases, the J end by 2 bases, with 8 bases between. The CDR3 is made up of 13 amino acids. PCR used 60 Vbeta primers and 13 Jbeta primers. Sequencing used immunoSEQ multiplex PCR; TCRdb keeps in-frame clones, though not all of them. The sample includes around 100,000 clones, around 80% seen only once; the top ten take about 7.3%. Sequences were obtained from PBMCs. The source of this sequence is a man under 40 in good health and CMV-seronegative. This chain connects TRBV9 to TRBJ1-1; D is undetermined. CDR3 loop: CASSGLTNTEAFF. CDR3 bases: TGTGCCAGCAGCGGACTTACAAACACTGAAGCTTTCTTT.